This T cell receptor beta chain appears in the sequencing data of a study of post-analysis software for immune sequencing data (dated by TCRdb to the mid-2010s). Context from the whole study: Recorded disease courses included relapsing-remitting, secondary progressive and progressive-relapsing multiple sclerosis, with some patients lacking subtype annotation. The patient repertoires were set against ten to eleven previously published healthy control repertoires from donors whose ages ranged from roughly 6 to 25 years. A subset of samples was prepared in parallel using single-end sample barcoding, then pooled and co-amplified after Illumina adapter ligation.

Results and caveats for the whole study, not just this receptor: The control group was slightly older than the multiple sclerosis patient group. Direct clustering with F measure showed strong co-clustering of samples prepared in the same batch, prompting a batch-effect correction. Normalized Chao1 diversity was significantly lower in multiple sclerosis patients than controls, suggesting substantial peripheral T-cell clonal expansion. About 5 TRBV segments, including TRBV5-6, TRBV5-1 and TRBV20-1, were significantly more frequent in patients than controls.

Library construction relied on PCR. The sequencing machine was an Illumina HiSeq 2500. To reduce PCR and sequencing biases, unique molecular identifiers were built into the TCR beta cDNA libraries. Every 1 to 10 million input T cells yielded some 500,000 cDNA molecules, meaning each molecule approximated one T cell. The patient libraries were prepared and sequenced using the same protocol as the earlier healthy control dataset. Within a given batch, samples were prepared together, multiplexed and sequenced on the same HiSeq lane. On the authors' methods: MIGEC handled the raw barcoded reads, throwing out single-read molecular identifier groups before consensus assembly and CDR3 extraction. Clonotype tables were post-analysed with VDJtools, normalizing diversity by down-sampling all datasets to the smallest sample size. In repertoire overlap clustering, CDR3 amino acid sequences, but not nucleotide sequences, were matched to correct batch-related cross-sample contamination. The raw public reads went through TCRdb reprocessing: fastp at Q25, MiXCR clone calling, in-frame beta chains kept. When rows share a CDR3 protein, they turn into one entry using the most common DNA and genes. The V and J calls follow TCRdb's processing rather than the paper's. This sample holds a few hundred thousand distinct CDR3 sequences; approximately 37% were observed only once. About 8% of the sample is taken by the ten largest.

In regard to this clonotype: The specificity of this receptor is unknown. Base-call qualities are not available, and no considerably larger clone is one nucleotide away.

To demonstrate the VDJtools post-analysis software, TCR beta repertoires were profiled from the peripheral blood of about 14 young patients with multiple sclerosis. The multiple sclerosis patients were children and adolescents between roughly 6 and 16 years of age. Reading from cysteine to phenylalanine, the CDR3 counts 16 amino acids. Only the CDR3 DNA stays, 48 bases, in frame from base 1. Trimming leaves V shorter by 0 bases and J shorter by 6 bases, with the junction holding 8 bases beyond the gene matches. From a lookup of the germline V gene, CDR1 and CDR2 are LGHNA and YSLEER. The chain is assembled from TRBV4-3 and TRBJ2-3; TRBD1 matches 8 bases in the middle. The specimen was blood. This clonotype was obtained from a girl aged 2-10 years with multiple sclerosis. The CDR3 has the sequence CASSQDGTGQADTQYF. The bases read TGCGCCAGCAGCCAAGATGGGACAGGTCAGGCGGATACGCAGTATTTT.